This paragraph reports one T cell receptor beta chain. These data originate in a study of blood T cell repertoires in COVID-19. Whole-study context: The origin of the acute and convalescent COVID-19 samples was the United States, Italy and Spain.

There are 15 residues in the CDR3. Germline V CDR1 and CDR2: SGHRS, YFSETQ. The germline V and J ends were trimmed by 0 bases and 0 bases, with 6 bases remaining between them. TCRdb's table, derived via immunoSEQ multiplex PCR, lists solely in-frame clones and lacks some. Counted here are about 220,000 clones, 82% occurring once; the ten biggest clones make up about 3.3%. Those enrolled, adults aged roughly 18 to 100 years, came from some 23 US areas. Participant-given clinical history determined each cohort assignment. The chain uses TRBV5-1 and TRBJ1-4; D gene unclear. This receptor was taken from a woman aged 55-75 years who had recovered from COVID-19. Sequencing input: PBMCs or T cells enriched from blood (not recorded which). CDR3 sequence: CASSLDTTTNEKLFF. The CDR3 region has the DNA TGCGCCAGCAGCTTGGACACAACAACTAATGAAAAACTGTTTTTT.